This TCR beta chain was recorded in a study of control samples from healthy donors and cancer patients. Germline assignment: CDR1 SGHNT and CDR2 YENEEA. Trimming took 1 base from V and 0 from J; bases not matched to a gene: 0. This CDR3 spans 17 amino acids. Profiled with immunoSEQ multiplex PCR; TCRdb holds only in-frame clones, not every one. The repertoire holds about 160,000 clones, with roughly 95% as singletons. Material: blood. V is TRBV11-3 and J is TRBJ2-1, with 13 bases identical to TRBD2. This receptor was taken from a woman in her thirties in good health. The chain's CDR3 is CASSLGTSGSSYNEQFF. The CDR3, as DNA: TGTGCCAGCAGCTTAGGGACTAGCGGGAGCTCCTACAATGAGCAGTTCTTC.